The 9 T cell receptor beta chains presented below share a single source sample, sequenced in a study of identical twins. TCRdb re-called the 5' RACE reads with MiXCR, one entry per CDR3 protein. The table includes a few hundred thousand distinct CDR3 sequences, about 8.9% detected once. These same data were also listed under a study on yellow fever vaccine responses in identical twins.

The sequencing input was CD8+ T cells sorted from blood. The receptors were gathered from a woman aged 18 to 35 in good health.

This clonotype appeared a few times. The chain is built from TRBV10-3 and TRBJ2-3; perhaps TRBD1 as D (6 bases). The CDR3 loop spans 16 amino acids. The germline gives CDR1 ENHRY, CDR2 SYGVKD. Trimming left V 0 bases short and J 4 bases short, with 14 bases between. Here the CDR3 DNA reads TGTGCCATCAGTGAGTCTACTTGGGACACTGCAGATACGCAGTATTTT. This translates into CAISESTWDTADTQYF.

This clonotype was seen more than once but under ten times. J is TRBJ1-4 and V is TRBV27, with D perhaps TRBD1 (6 bases). Trimming took 4 bases from V and 7 from J, leaving 16 bases between them. This CDR3 has 15 amino acids. Germline V CDR1 and CDR2: MNHEY, SMNVEV (reference sequence). The CDR3, as DNA: TGTGCCAGCAGTTCCCCCAGGGGTTCTATTGAAAAACTGTTTTTT. Amino acid sequence: CASSSPRGSIEKLFF.

The chain couples TRBV12-3 or TRBV12-4 to TRBJ2-1; 10 nucleotides agree with TRBD2. CDR3 length: 16 residues. Unmatched junction bases numbered 7, after V lost 2 bases and J lost 6 bases. The CDR3 loop reads CASSLRRSGRVNEQFF. The CDR3 DNA sequence: TGTGCCAGCAGTTTAAGGAGGAGCGGGAGGGTCAATGAGCAGTTCTTC.

This clonotype was counted a few times. This chain connects TRBV28 to TRBJ2-2, with TRBD2 identical over 8 bases. Germline V gene sequence: CDR1 MDHEN, CDR2 SYDVKM. The CDR3 length is 16 residues. With 6 bases clipped from V and 6 bases from J, the junction kept 12 bases outside the gene matches. CDR3 DNA: TGTGCCAGCAGCCCCTTTAGCGGGAATTTCGCCGGGGAGCTGTTTTTT. This sequence encodes CASSPFSGNFAGELFF.

This clonotype was counted many times. J is TRBJ2-1 and V is TRBV12-3 or TRBV12-4; maybe TRBD2 (6 bases). CDR3 length: 14 residues. V shed 6 bases and J shed 6 bases, with 15 bases lying between them. CDR3 protein: CASSSSRELNEQFF. The CDR3 nucleotides read TGTGCCAGCAGCTCGAGCCGGGAGCTCAATGAGCAGTTCTTC.

In its sample, this clonotype was seen many times. This sequence joins TRBV11-2 and TRBJ1-1; D call uncertain. Germline V gene lookup returns CDR1 SGHAT and CDR2 FQNNGV. This CDR3 spans 16 amino acids. V shed 4 bases and J shed 1 base, with 16 bases lying between them. The CDR3 sequence is CASSSFQAGENTEAFF. The CDR3 DNA is TGTGCCAGCAGCTCGTTTCAGGCAGGTGAGAACACTGAAGCTTTCTTT.

This clonotype occurred many times. The rearrangement joins TRBV20-1 to TRBJ2-3; 10 positions match TRBD2. CDR1 is DFQATT and CDR2 is SNEGSKA in the germline V gene (reference sequence). With 5 bases clipped from V and 0 bases from J, the junction kept 2 bases outside the gene matches. This CDR3 has 14 amino acids. The CDR3: CSAGTSASTDTQYF. The CDR3 nucleotides read TGCAGTGCTGGGACTAGCGCCAGCACAGATACGCAGTATTTT.

This chain connects TRBV13 to TRBJ2-5; D might be TRBD1 (6 bases). CDR1 is PRHDT and CDR2 is FYEKMQ in the germline V gene (reference sequence). V gave up 3 bases and J gave up 1 base, with 12 bases separating them. The CDR3 is 15 amino acids. As DNA, the CDR3 is TGTGCCAGCAGCTTGGACAGAACGATCCAAGAGACCCAGTACTTC. It encodes CASSLDRTIQETQYF.

At least ten counts were recorded for this clonotype. The rearrangement links TRBV7-8 to TRBJ2-7, with 9 nucleotides matching TRBD1. With 8 bases clipped from V and 2 bases from J, the junction kept 16 bases outside the gene matches. CDR3 length: 17 residues. CDR1 SGHVS and CDR2 FQNEAQ come from the germline V gene. The CDR3 bases are TGTGCCAGCTTTCCTTTCCCGGACAGGGGACTTACCTACGAGCAGTACTTC. Translated, it gives CASFPFPDRGLTYEQYF.